These 20 T cell receptor beta chains share one sample of origin, sequenced in a study of neurological immune-mediated disorders. TCRdb fed the 5' RACE reads into MiXCR, producing one record per CDR3 protein. The sample has 60,000 to 80,000 distinct CDR3 sequences, under 5.5% seen once. The source material was PBMCs. The receptors shown here come from a woman aged 50 to 60 with multiple sclerosis.

At least ten counts were recorded for this clonotype. The CDR3 sequence: CASSQGNQETQYF. In nucleotides, the CDR3 is TGTGCCAGCTCGCAGGGGAATCAAGAGACCCAGTACTTC. The chain has TRBV18 and TRBJ2-5, with D tentatively TRBD1 (6 bases). The germline V and J ends were trimmed by 6 bases and 2 bases, with 10 bases remaining between them. Germline values: CDR1 KGHSH, CDR2 LQKENI. This CDR3 has 13 amino acids.

Many counts were recorded for this clonotype. The chain is built from TRBV7-3 and TRBJ2-1; a possible D gene is TRBD1 (6 bases). V was cut by 5 bases and J by 6 bases, with 17 bases left in between. The CDR3 contains 15 residues. From germline, CDR1 is SGHTA and CDR2 FQGTGA. CDR3 sequence (DNA): TGTGCCAGCAGCCACTGGCAGGGGTCGGGCAATGAGCAGTTCTTC. It codes for CASSHWQGSGNEQFF.

The J gene is TRBJ2-7, the V gene TRBV2; D might be TRBD2 (5 bases). Trimming took off 6 bases at V and 2 bases at J, with 11 bases between the two ends. Germline lookup yields CDR1 SNHLY and CDR2 FYNNEI. There are 13 residues in the CDR3. CDR3 nucleotide sequence: TGTGCCAGCAGCCGGGAAAGAGCCTACGAGCAGTACGTC. This codes for CASSRERAYEQYV.

In its sample, this clonotype was seen a few times. V and J are TRBV5-1 and TRBJ2-3, with D unresolved. The CDR3 contains 14 residues. Trimming pared 3 bases from V and 2 bases from J, leaving 10 bases between. Germline V gene data show CDR1 as SGHRS and CDR2 as YFSETQ. The CDR3 bases are TGCGCCAGCAGCTCAACACATATCACAGATACGCAGTATTTT. This encodes CASSSTHITDTQYF.

This clonotype showed up many times. This chain uses TRBV3-1 with TRBJ1-3; D ambiguous. Deletions cut 4 bases from V and 1 base from J, with 17 bases between. Germline CDR1 reads LGHDT; CDR2 reads YNNKEL (reference sequence). This CDR3 has 17 amino acids. The CDR3 here is CASSRWSELQSGNTIYF. CDR3 DNA sequence: TGTGCCAGCAGCCGATGGTCCGAGTTGCAATCTGGAAACACCATATATTTT.

This clonotype has ten or more counts. The chain uses TRBV4-3 and TRBJ2-1; 13 bases fit TRBD2. The CDR3 has 17 residues. Trimming removed 3 bases from V and 8 bases from J; junction bases left unmatched: 10. Germline V gives CDR1 LGHNA, CDR2 YSLEER. DNA for the CDR3: TGCGCCAGCAGCCAGGTGGGGCCCGGGACTAGCGGGGATGAGCAGTTCTTC. It encodes CASSQVGPGTSGDEQFF.

This clonotype was found many times. This sequence joins TRBV7-9 and TRBJ2-5; D ambiguous. The CDR3 length is 15 residues. Germline-derived CDR1 and CDR2 are SEHNR and FQNEAQ (reference sequence). V dropped 1 base and J dropped 5 bases, with 14 bases sitting between them. CDR3 nucleotide sequence: TGTGCCAGCAGCTTAGAGGTAGTGGAAGGGGAGACCCAGTACTTC. Translated, it gives CASSLEVVEGETQYF.

This clonotype was recorded many times. A read error may produce the germline difference seen at one junction end. The chain joins TRBV12-3 or TRBV12-4 to TRBJ1-5; 11 positions agree with TRBD1. CDR3 length: 15 amino acids. CDR3 protein: CASSFWTGGFQPQNF. Written as DNA, the CDR3 is TGTGCCAGCAGTTTTTGGACAGGGGGCTTTCAGCCCCAGAATTTT.

This clonotype has ten or more counts. CDR3 loop: CASSLETSGSIQYF. In DNA, the CDR3 is TGTGCCAGCAGCTTAGAGACGTCAGGGAGCATTCAGTACTTC. The chain joins TRBV7-8 to TRBJ2-4; D assignment may be TRBD1 or TRBD2 (5 bases each). The CDR3 loop spans 14 amino acids. Trimming pared 1 base from V and 9 bases from J, leaving 13 bases between. In germline, CDR1 is SGHVS, CDR2 FQNEAQ.

This clonotype has at least ten counts. A much larger clone differs by one base, so this may be a read error. The rearrangement joins TRBV5-1 to TRBJ2-1; D possibly corresponds to TRBD2 (5 bases). Germline loops: CDR1 SGHRS, CDR2 YFSETQ. CDR3 length: 15 residues. V lost 2 bases and J 4 bases, leaving 13 bases between the germline ends. CDR3 protein: CASSFSRTAYNEQFF. The CDR3 DNA sequence: TGCGCCAGCAGCTTCTCTAGGACTGCTTACAATGAGCAGTTCTTC.

This clonotype was picked up many times. The chain couples TRBV3-1 to TRBJ1-5; D might be TRBD1 (6 bases). Germline V lookup: CDR1 LGHDT, CDR2 YNNKEL (reference sequence). The CDR3 is 15 residues long. Trimming pared 4 bases from V and 0 bases from J, leaving 10 bases between. The CDR3 DNA sequence: TGTGCCAGCAGCCGGGGGGCGAATAGCAATCAGCCCCAGCATTTT. Amino acid sequence: CASSRGANSNQPQHF.

This clonotype was seen ten or more times. The V gene is TRBV5-1, the J gene TRBJ2-5, with a possible D match to TRBD1 (6 bases). Trimming took off 0 bases at V and 3 bases at J, with 9 bases between the two ends. Germline V gives CDR1 SGHRS, CDR2 YFSETQ. The CDR3 sequence is 14 residues long. The CDR3: CASSLGTAKETQYF. The CDR3 region has the DNA TGCGCCAGCAGCTTGGGGACAGCAAAAGAGACCCAGTACTTC.

This clonotype was recorded many times. V usage is TRBV7-6 and J usage is TRBJ1-1; no reliable D call. V was cut by 0 bases and J by 4 bases, with 9 bases left in between. The germline V gene encodes CDR1 SGHVS and CDR2 FNYEAQ. The CDR3 is made up of 14 amino acids. CDR3 bases: TGTGCCAGCAGCTTAGCTGGGAGGTCCACTGAAGCTTTCTTT. Translation: CASSLAGRSTEAFF. Full variable domain (missing parts from reference TRBV7-6 and TRBJ1-1): GAGVSQSPRYKVTKRGQDVALRCDPISGHVSLYWYRQALGQGPEFLTYFNYEAQQDKSGLPNDRFSAERPEGSISTLTIQRTEQRDSAMYRCASSLAGRSTEAFFGQGTRLTVV.

This clonotype was recorded many times. CDR3 protein: CASSLGGGAFF. The CDR3 region has the DNA TGCGCCAGCAGCTTGGGCGGTGGAGCTTTCTTT. The rearrangement links TRBV5-1 to TRBJ1-1; no definite D call. Trimming cost V 0 bases and J 10 bases, with 7 bases left between them. Germline CDR1 is SGHRS and CDR2 is YFSETQ. The CDR3 has 11 residues.

This clonotype has a handful of counts. A junction boundary mismatches the germline segment, possibly from a read error. CDR3 sequence: CAISESIPGQGSYRYTF. CDR3 nucleotides: TGTGCCATCAGTGAGTCGATCCCGGGACAGGGGAGCTATCGCTACACCTTC. The chain employs TRBV10-3 and TRBJ1-2; TRBD1 aligns across 10 bases. This CDR3 is 17 amino acids long. Germline loops: CDR1 ENHRY, CDR2 SYGVKD.

The sample holds many counts of this clonotype. The chain has TRBV2 and TRBJ2-7; 9 positions match TRBD1. CDR1 and CDR2 from the germline V gene are SNHLY and FYNNEI. This CDR3 is 12 amino acids long. The ends lost 4 bases at V and 5 bases at J; junction bases unmatched: 0. CDR3 sequence reads: CASSGDRDEQYV. The CDR3 DNA sequence: TGTGCCAGCAGTGGGGACAGGGACGAGCAGTACGTC.

This clonotype occurred many times. The V call is TRBV2, the J call TRBJ2-3, with 7 bases lining up with TRBD1. V lost 6 bases, J lost 2 bases, and 8 bases stayed unmatched. From germline, CDR1 is SNHLY and CDR2 FYNNEI. The CDR3 is made up of 15 amino acids. CDR3 sequence: CASRKGARNTDTQYF. CDR3 DNA sequence: TGTGCCAGCAGAAAGGGGGCTCGGAACACAGATACGCAGTATTTT.

The sample holds many counts of this clonotype. The chain combines TRBV5-1 with TRBJ2-1; 9 bases are a match to TRBD1. Germline CDR1 and CDR2: SGHRS and YFSETQ. J gave up 12 bases and V 1 base, and 5 bases lay outside the gene matches. The CDR3 is 13 amino acids. CDR3 residues: CASSLKQGAGQFF. The CDR3 DNA sequence: TGCGCCAGCAGCTTGAAACAGGGGGCTGGGCAGTTCTTC.

This clonotype was seen ten or more times. The chain is built from TRBV20-1 and TRBJ1-4; tentatively, D is TRBD1 (5 bases). Germline V gives CDR1 DFQATT, CDR2 SNEGSKA (reference sequence). This CDR3 has 12 residues. The V end lost 6 bases, the J end lost 5 bases, and 10 bases lay between the germline ends. CDR3 nucleotide sequence: TGCAGTGCAACTCGGGACAATGAAAAACTGTTTTTT. Translating gives CSATRDNEKLFF.

Worth noting for this clonotype: Sequence at one end of the junction differs from germline and may be a read error. DNA for the CDR3: TGCGCCAGCAGCATACAGGGGGATTCATCACCCCTCAACTTT. Translating gives CASSIQGDSSPLNF. The rearrangement joins TRBV5-1 to TRBJ1-6, with 8 nucleotides matching TRBD1. Germline loops: CDR1 SGHRS, CDR2 YFSETQ. The CDR3 has 14 residues. Filled out from reference TRBV5-1 and TRBJ1-6, the complete variable domain reads KAGVTQTPRYLIKTRGQQVTLSCSPISGHRSVSWYQQTPGQGLQFLFEYFSETQRNKGNFPGRFSGRQFSNSRSEMNVSTLELGDSALYLCASSIQGDSSPLNFGNGTRLTVT.